One sample yielded the 31 T cell receptor beta chains listed below, sequenced in a study of cytomegalovirus exposure and HLA in healthy donors. Vbeta (60) and Jbeta (13) primers were used in the PCR. Here immunoSEQ multiplex PCR was the method, and the copy in TCRdb shows in-frame clones only, minus some. The sample has approximately 300,000 clones; 75% to 85% are singletons. Sequencing used PBMCs. Source of these receptors: a girl aged 2-10 years in good health and CMV-seronegative.

DNA of the CDR3: TGTGCCAGCTCACCCGGCGGCAGCTTTTTCCCTGAAGCTTTCTTT. It encodes CASSPGGSFFPEAFF. The chain recombines TRBV18 with TRBJ1-1; D gene ambiguous. The germline CDR1 and CDR2 sequences are KGHSH and LQKENI. The CDR3 runs to 15 residues. Trimming pared 3 bases from V and 6 bases from J, leaving 17 bases between.

This chain uses TRBV10-3 with TRBJ2-7; 11 bases map to TRBD2. Germline V lookup: CDR1 ENHRY, CDR2 SYGVKD. CDR3 length equals 15 residues. Unmatched junction bases numbered 4, after V lost 6 bases and J lost 0 bases. The CDR3: CAIRTLAGASYEQYF. For the CDR3, the DNA is TGTGCCATCAGGACACTAGCGGGAGCCTCCTACGAGCAGTACTTC.

This clone has a single count. The chain recombines TRBV6-4 with TRBJ2-2; 9 nucleotides align to TRBD2. The germline CDR1 and CDR2 sequences are MRHNA and SNTAGT. J was trimmed by 5 bases and V by 3 bases; bases with no gene match: 1. The CDR3 is 14 amino acids. The CDR3 protein is CASSEAGGTGELFF. The CDR3 region has the DNA TGTGCCAGCAGTGAAGCGGGGGGAACCGGGGAGCTGTTTTTT.

As regards this clone: Other DNA sequences of this sample code for an identical CDR3. The chain is built from TRBV6-5 and TRBJ1-6; D not certain. Germline CDR1 reads MNHEY; CDR2 reads SVGAGI. CDR3 length: 13 residues. Between the trimmed V and J ends, which lost 3 bases and 5 bases, there was a span of 5 bases. The CDR3 here is CASSYSDNSPLHF. As DNA, the CDR3 is TGTGCCAGCAGTTATTCAGATAATTCACCCCTCCACTTT.

The chain recombines TRBV20-1 with TRBJ2-7; D ambiguous. Germline V lookup: CDR1 DFQATT, CDR2 SNEGSKA (reference sequence). Trimming shortened V by 2 bases and J by 6 bases, and 8 bases separated the two germline ends. CDR3 length: 11 amino acids. This CDR3 reads CSARWQAEQYF. CDR3 sequence (DNA): TGCAGTGCTAGATGGCAGGCCGAGCAGTACTTC.

This clone was counted between two and nine times. The V gene is TRBV28, the J gene TRBJ2-7; D not certain. Trimming pared 5 bases from V and 4 bases from J, leaving 3 bases between. Germline V gene sequence: CDR1 MDHEN, CDR2 SYDVKM. The CDR3 has 10 amino acids. CDR3 nucleotides: TGTGCCAGCAGTGAGTACGAGCAGTACTTC. This gives the protein CASSEYEQYF.

As concerns this clone: At the DNA level, this CDR3 is encoded by other sequences in the same sample as well. This sequence joins TRBV19 and TRBJ1-1; unclear D gene. The germline V and J ends were trimmed by 6 bases and 4 bases, with 12 bases remaining between them. The germline V gene has CDR1 LNHDA and CDR2 SQIVND (reference sequence). The CDR3 loop spans 13 amino acids. As DNA, the CDR3 is TGTGCCAGTAGCCCGGGAGGTGGCACTGAAGCTTTCTTT. Translating gives CASSPGGGTEAFF.

This chain connects TRBV28 to TRBJ1-5, with TRBD1 identical over 8 bases. The CDR3 sequence is 15 residues long. CDR1 and CDR2 from the germline V gene are MDHEN and SYDVKM. The V gene end was trimmed by 6 bases and the J gene end by 6 bases; junction bases not matched to a gene: 10. CDR3 region: CASRPGQDWGQPQHF. The CDR3 DNA is TGTGCCAGCAGGCCGGGACAGGACTGGGGTCAGCCCCAGCATTTT.

J is TRBJ2-7 and V is TRBV28; 9 bases align to TRBD1. The junction had 12 bases not matched to a gene; V was cut back by 5 bases and J by 4 bases. Per germline, CDR1 MDHEN and CDR2 SYDVKM. The CDR3 has 16 residues. The CDR3 sequence is CASSSHRGRMLYEQYF. The CDR3 DNA reads as TGTGCCAGCAGTAGTCACAGGGGGCGAATGTTGTACGAGCAGTACTTC.

V gene TRBV6-5 combines with J gene TRBJ2-3, with a weak D call TRBD2 (6 bases). Per the germline V gene, CDR1 is MNHEY and CDR2 is SVGAGI. Trimming cost V 0 bases and J 3 bases, with 10 bases left between them. CDR3 length equals 15 residues. The CDR3 DNA reads TGTGCCAGCAGTTACTCCGTCGGGAGTACAGATACGCAGTATTTT. Translation: CASSYSVGSTDTQYF.

V usage is TRBV28 and J usage is TRBJ1-1; possible D gene TRBD1, 6 bases. CDR3 length equals 16 residues. The ends were cut back, 6 bases at V and 1 base at J, with 18 bases in the middle. Per germline, CDR1 MDHEN and CDR2 SYDVKM. CDR3 DNA sequence: TGTGCCAGCAGCCCCCCCCGACAGGCTGGGAACACTGAAGCTTTCTTT. Translation: CASSPPRQAGNTEAFF. The full variable domain, its missing parts supplied by reference TRBV28 and TRBJ1-1, is DVKVTQSSRYLVKRTGEKVFLECVQDMDHENMFWYRQDPGLGLRLIYFSYDVKMKEKGDIPEGYSVSREKKERFSLILESASTNQTSMYLCASSPPRQAGNTEAFFGQGTRLTVV.

This chain links TRBV19 with TRBJ1-5, with 8 positions matching TRBD1. The CDR3 has 15 amino acids. J lost 2 bases, V lost 4 bases, and 4 bases had no gene match. Germline lookup yields CDR1 LNHDA and CDR2 SQIVND (reference sequence). The CDR3 bases are TGTGCCAGTAGTACGTACAGGGGGGGCAATCAGCCCCAGCATTTT. Protein sequence: CASSTYRGGNQPQHF.

This clone was picked up one time. This chain links TRBV28 with TRBJ1-5; the match to TRBD1 covers 7 bases. The CDR3 runs 14 residues. V gave up 5 bases and J gave up 6 bases; unmatched junction bases: 7. The germline gives CDR1 MDHEN, CDR2 SYDVKM. The DNA of the CDR3 is TGTGCCAGCAGTGCCTCAGGGGGTACTCAGCCCCAGCATTTT. Translation gives CASSASGGTQPQHF. The variable domain in full, with the rest retrieved from reference TRBV28 and TRBJ1-5, is DVKVTQSSRYLVKRTGEKVFLECVQDMDHENMFWYRQDPGLGLRLIYFSYDVKMKEKGDIPEGYSVSREKKERFSLILESASTNQTSMYLCASSASGGTQPQHFGDGTRLSIL.

The V and J genes are TRBV11-2 and TRBJ2-3, with 11 bases fitting TRBD2. The CDR3 contains 17 residues. Germline-derived CDR1 and CDR2 are SGHAT and FQNNGV. V shed 6 bases, J shed 3 bases, and the junction held 11 bases outside the gene matches. The CDR3 loop is CASRTSWTSGRTDTQYF. CDR3 nucleotides: TGTGCCAGCAGAACAAGTTGGACTAGCGGGCGAACAGATACGCAGTATTTT.

The chain employs TRBV7-9 and TRBJ2-1; 8 bases map to TRBD2. This CDR3 is built from 15 residues. Losses at the gene ends were 5 bases for V and 8 bases for J; bases not matched to a gene: 11. CDR1 and CDR2 (germline): SEHNR, FQNEAQ (reference sequence). CDR3 coding DNA: TGTGCCAGCAGCAATAGCGGGGCCGCCGTCGATGAGCAGTTCTTC. Protein: CASSNSGAAVDEQFF.

The V gene is TRBV10-3, the J gene TRBJ2-1; 9 nucleotides match TRBD2. The CDR3 runs 14 residues. The J segment lost 2 bases and the V segment lost 6 bases, leaving 2 bases of the junction unmatched. Looked up from germline, CDR1 is ENHRY and CDR2 is SYGVKD. In DNA form, the CDR3 reads TGTGCCATCAGGGTAGCGGGAGCCTACAATGAGCAGTTCTTC. Its translation is CAIRVAGAYNEQFF.

The chain links TRBV6-1 to TRBJ2-5; TRBD1 is a possible D gene (6 bases). The end of the DNA aligns better with TRBJ2-7, so the J call may be wrong. Per the germline V gene, CDR1 is MNHNS and CDR2 is SASEGT. CDR3 length: 15 amino acids. This CDR3 reads CASSVLGAASYEQYF. The CDR3 nucleotides are TGTGCCAGCAGTGTTCTGGGGGCGGCTTCCTACGAGCAGTACTTC.

This chain uses TRBV29-1 with TRBJ1-1; the D gene is possibly TRBD1 (6 bases). CDR1 is SQVTM, CDR2 ANQGSEA, per germline. Deletions cut 7 bases from V and 4 bases from J, with 13 bases between. The CDR3 covers 12 residues. CDR3 residues: CSEARGLTEAFF. The CDR3 DNA reads as TGCAGCGAGGCCAGGGGCCTCACTGAAGCTTTCTTT.

This clone was picked up one time. The chain couples TRBV7-6 to TRBJ1-1; D possibly corresponds to TRBD1 (6 bases). The CDR3 runs to 16 residues. Trimming cost V 5 bases and J 1 base, with 17 bases left between them. Germline V CDR1 and CDR2: SGHVS, FNYEAQ. The CDR3 region is CASSLTSQQGNTEAFF. DNA of the CDR3: TGTGCCAGCAGCCTAACCTCTCAACAGGGGAACACTGAAGCTTTCTTT. The full variable domain, in which reference TRBV7-6 and TRBJ1-1 provide the parts outside the CDR3, is GAGVSQSPRYKVTKRGQDVALRCDPISGHVSLYWYRQALGQGPEFLTYFNYEAQQDKSGLPNDRFSAERPEGSISTLTIQRTEQRDSAMYRCASSLTSQQGNTEAFFGQGTRLTVV.

V is TRBV2 and J is TRBJ1-5; 10 bases match TRBD1. Germline V gene lookup returns CDR1 SNHLY and CDR2 FYNNEI. CDR3 length equals 15 residues. V shed 6 bases, J shed 0 bases, and the junction held 2 bases outside the gene matches. DNA of the CDR3: TGTGCCAGCAGGCGACAGGGGGCTAGCAATCAGCCCCAGCATTTT. It yields the protein CASRRQGASNQPQHF.

The chain employs TRBV19 and TRBJ1-5; TRBD1 matches at 7 bases. With V trimmed by 6 bases and J by 2 bases, 13 bases remained unmatched. CDR1 is LNHDA and CDR2 is SQIVND in the germline V gene (reference sequence). The CDR3 is made up of 17 amino acids. CDR3 sequence (DNA): TGTGCCAGTAGCGAGGGGACAGCCCTTGGGGGCAATCAGCCCCAGCATTTT. This translates into CASSEGTALGGNQPQHF.

The chain employs TRBV2 and TRBJ1-1, with D uncertain. The V gene lost 4 bases and the J gene lost 10 bases, with 13 bases spanning the gap. The CDR3 contains 12 residues. Looked up from germline, CDR1 is SNHLY and CDR2 is FYNNEI. The CDR3 DNA is TGTGCCAGCAGTGTTCGAAGTCTAGGAGCTTTCTTT. It is translated as CASSVRSLGAFF.

This sequence joins TRBV28 and TRBJ2-7; unclear D gene. Looked up from germline, CDR1 is MDHEN and CDR2 is SYDVKM. V was pared by 7 bases and J by 1 base, with 14 bases between. The CDR3 is made up of 14 amino acids. The DNA of the CDR3 is TGTGCCAGCACCCACCGAGGCACATCCTACGAGCAGTACTTC. Its protein product is CASTHRGTSYEQYF.

Details on this clone: At one end the junction does not follow the germline gene, possibly because of a read error. V usage is TRBV7-9 and J usage is TRBJ1-4; a weak D match, TRBD1 (5 bases). Per the germline V gene, CDR1 is SEHNR and CDR2 is FQNEAQ (reference sequence). The CDR3 contains 15 residues. The CDR3 sequence: CSSSLGPQGNEKLFF. CDR3 nucleotides: TGTTCCAGCAGCTTAGGCCCCCAGGGCAATGAAAAACTGTTTTTT.

This clone was seen a single time. The rearrangement links TRBV5-4 to TRBJ2-7; D uncertain. CDR1 and CDR2 from the germline V gene are SGHNT and YYREEE (reference sequence). This CDR3 region has 14 residues. Between the trimmed V and J ends, which lost 1 base and 5 bases, there was a span of 13 bases. The CDR3 protein is CASSLNYGEDEQYF. The CDR3 region has the DNA TGTGCCAGCAGCTTGAATTACGGCGAGGACGAGCAGTACTTC. Variable domain in full (rest from reference TRBV5-4 and TRBJ2-7): ETGVTQSPTHLIKTRGQQVTLRCSSQSGHNTVSWYQQALGQGPQFIFQYYREEENGRGNFPPRFSGLQFPNYSSELNVNALELDDSALYLCASSLNYGEDEQYFGPGTRLTVT.

This clone was detected only a few times. The chain recombines TRBV2 with TRBJ2-5; 7 bases match TRBD1. Germline V gene sequence: CDR1 SNHLY, CDR2 FYNNEI. Losses at the gene ends were 6 bases for V and 2 bases for J; bases not matched to a gene: 9. The length of the CDR3 is 15 residues. Here the CDR3 reads CASRMMAGGQETQYF. As DNA, the CDR3 is TGTGCCAGCAGAATGATGGCAGGGGGTCAAGAGACCCAGTACTTC.

The chain combines TRBV27 with TRBJ2-6; 10 bases are a match to TRBD1. The trim removed 3 bases at V and 1 base at J, leaving 3 bases unmatched. Germline-derived CDR1 and CDR2 are MNHEY and SMNVEV (reference sequence). This CDR3 spans 17 amino acids. The CDR3 DNA reads as TGTGCCAGCAGTTTCGTGGGACAGGGGTCTGGGGCCAACGTCCTGACTTTC. Encoded protein: CASSFVGQGSGANVLTF.

The chain combines TRBV12-2 with TRBJ2-3; the table's TRBD2 call for D was not verified on the DNA. TRBV12-2 is noted as a pseudogene. The CDR3 has 21 residues. CDR3: CASRARHHPPAGGGGTDTQYF. CDR3 sequence (DNA): TGTGCAAGTCGCGCGCGACACCACCCCCCAGCGGGGGGCGGAGGCACAGATACGCAGTATTTT.

The chain carries TRBV5-7 and TRBJ1-4; the match to TRBD1 covers 10 bases. TRBV5-7 is known as an ORF, though its function is uncertain. The CDR3 contains 17 residues. Unmatched junction bases numbered 8, after V lost 4 bases and J lost 2 bases. This chain's CDR3 is CASSPTGTGDTNEKLFF. As DNA, the CDR3 is TGTGCCAGCAGCCCGACCGGGACAGGGGACACTAATGAAAAACTGTTTTTT.

The chain is built from TRBV28 and TRBJ2-5; 7 bases fit TRBD1. The germline gives CDR1 MDHEN, CDR2 SYDVKM. V dropped 6 bases and J dropped 1; count of bases not matched to a gene: 5. The CDR3 is 14 amino acids. DNA for the CDR3: TGTGCCAGCAGCCGTGGGGACAGCCAAGAGACCCAGTACTTC. Amino acid sequence: CASSRGDSQETQYF.

V and J are TRBV5-6 and TRBJ1-1, with TRBD1 matching over 8 bases. Germline CDR1 is SGHDT and CDR2 is YYEEEE. CDR3 length: 14 residues. The trim removed 2 bases at V and 4 bases at J, leaving 4 bases unmatched. CDR3 in amino acids: CASSLPTGGTEAFF. CDR3 DNA sequence: TGTGCCAGCAGCTTACCCACAGGGGGCACTGAAGCTTTCTTT.